These T cell receptor beta chains were read from a single sample in a study of T cells in tuberculosis. Using immunoSEQ multiplex PCR, the repertoire was profiled, and TCRdb retains in-frame clones only, with some absent. The sample includes 35,000 to 45,000 clones, roughly 95% seen only once; the top ten take more than 4%. The starting material was PBMCs, obtained at tuberculosis diagnosis. Receptor source: an adult with tuberculosis. CDR3s include the opening cysteine and the closing phenylalanine or tryptophan. The order of the fields is V gene, J gene, D gene, CDR3 protein. A D gene is named only where the DNA matches it firmly.

>TRBV2|TRBJ2-7|-
CASSVVGVSYEQYF
>TRBV5-1|TRBJ2-7|-
CASSLDPPSDEQYF
>TRBV30|TRBJ1-3|TRBD1
CAWTRQGLGGNTIYF
>TRBV18|TRBJ1-2|TRBD1
CASSPVGQGNGYTF
>TRBV18|TRBJ2-2|TRBD2
CASSPLSGDTGELFF
>TRBV2|TRBJ1-2|-
CASSEVFGRARPSNYGYTF
>TRBV7-9|TRBJ2-1|TRBD2
CASSLELAGAGEQFF
>TRBV29-1|TRBJ2-1|-
CSVITRSFGEQFF
>TRBV4-1|TRBJ1-4|-
CASSQTTGTEKLFF
>TRBV2|TRBJ1-1|-
CASSEARAGTEAFF
>TRBV4-3|TRBJ2-1|-
CASSQEPGSYNEQFF
>TRBV9|TRBJ1-3|-
CASSVSSGNTIYF
>TRBV19|TRBJ2-2|-
CASRDGGLDVTGELFF
>TRBV7-6|TRBJ2-7|-
CASSLERRDHEQYF
>TRBV21-1|TRBJ1-1|-
CASRRFRGWGNPEAFF
>TRBV5-1|TRBJ2-7|TRBD1
CASSLGGTGFSYEQYF
>TRBV27|TRBJ1-6|TRBD1
CASHSKQGYNSPLHF
>TRBV2|TRBJ1-5|TRBD1
CASRGRGDVKPQHF
>TRBV11-2|TRBJ2-5|-
CASSFGARRETQYF
>TRBV4-1|TRBJ2-7|-
CASSQGALAYEQYF
>TRBV5-1|TRBJ1-2|TRBD1
CASSPTFRTGKGGYTF
>TRBV2|TRBJ2-7|-
CASSLTGVTYEQYF
>TRBV10-3|TRBJ1-6|TRBD1
CAISGTGRDNSPLHF
>TRBV2|TRBJ2-3|-
CASSPGDLWTDTQYF
>TRBV18|TRBJ1-2|TRBD1
CASSPMGQGNYGYTF
>TRBV19|TRBJ2-3|TRBD1
CASSSSIRDRWTDTQYF
>TRBV5-4|TRBJ2-7|-
CASSLMRGSYEQYF
>TRBV30|TRBJ1-1|-
CAWSSGGDTEAFF
>TRBV7-9|TRBJ1-2|TRBD1
CASSETGVGGYTF
>TRBV19|TRBJ1-5|TRBD1
CASSTTAGGEHSNQPQHF
>TRBV13|TRBJ2-7|-
CATSRGGYEQYF
>TRBV5-8|TRBJ1-4|TRBD1
CASSADRGRRATNEKLFF
>TRBV9|TRBJ2-5|TRBD2
CASSVAGGIETQYF
>TRBV9|TRBJ2-1|-
CASSSAPRAYNEQFF
>TRBV6-5|TRBJ1-2|TRBD1
CASSYGTVPWGYTF
>TRBV7-8|TRBJ1-4|TRBD1
CASSLDGQGVATNEKLFF
>TRBV12-5|TRBJ2-2|-
CASGLNTVNTGELFF
>TRBV27|TRBJ2-3|-
CASSPATGRDYNTDTQYF
>TRBV27|TRBJ1-1|TRBD1
CASSFSHRGRPEAFF
>TRBV5-1|TRBJ1-3|-
CASSLSQPDDTIYF
>TRBV7-2|TRBJ1-1|TRBD1
CASTLDRGYTEAFF
>TRBV25-1|TRBJ2-7|TRBD1
CASSGQENSLAYEQYF
>TRBV6-1|TRBJ1-2|TRBD1
CASQDRVNYGYTF
>TRBV5-1|TRBJ2-5|TRBD2
CASWSGTSGQETQYF
>TRBV6-5|TRBJ1-2|TRBD1
CASRRTGDGYGYTF
>TRBV18|TRBJ2-3|-
CASSPVPPGPTDTQYF
>TRBV9|TRBJ1-1|-
CASSGLMNTEAFF
>TRBV15|TRBJ2-7|TRBD2
CATSRGALAGDKTYEQYF
>TRBV5-1|TRBJ1-2|-
CASSSERANYGYTF
>TRBV18|TRBJ2-7|TRBD1
CASSTRDRVGEQYF
>TRBV7-2|TRBJ1-2|TRBD1
CASSYVGQGKGYTF
>TRBV6-5|TRBJ2-3|-
CASSYGAGQGTQYF